This paragraph covers one T cell receptor (beta chain) sequence. This clone was picked up one time. Which antigen it targets is not known. Nothing much larger sits one base from this clone, and base qualities are not available. The collaborating institutions used their own protocols to collect whole blood in K2EDTA tubes. Collaborator samples were shipped for TCRbeta analysis as frozen whole blood, isolated PBMCs, or DNA extracted from either sample type. The immunoSEQ Assay, a bias-controlled multiplex PCR, was used to amplify TCRbeta CDR3 regions from genomic DNA. Per the authors' processing: The number of nucleated cells in each sample was estimated by amplification of reference gene primers within the assay. To quantify the absolute abundance of each unique TCRbeta CDR3 rearrangement, sequence reads were collapsed and filtered. For each sample, productive Simpson clonality was calculated as the square root of Simpson's diversity index across productive rearrangements. TCRdb retrieved this table from immuneACCESS and kept in-frame rearrangements only. Not all clones are present; in checked studies, unresolved V genes account for under half, and no reason is known for the remainder. Clonal size and the V and J genes are those of that table, whereas D and trimming came from the DNA. This sample is represented by around 99,000 clones; around 90% of them were singletons. The top ten clones comprise about 1% of the sample.

This record belongs to a study of blood T cell repertoires in COVID-19 (dated by TCRdb to the early 2020s). Regarding the study in general: The collaborator samples originated in the United States, Italy and Spain and spanned the acute and convalescent phases of COVID-19. The repertoires were released in a freely available public database meant as a resource for research on the immune response to SARS-CoV-2. Deeply sampled blood TCRbeta repertoires from subjects exposed to, actively infected with, or recovered from COVID-19 were included in the dataset. Sample metadata almost always included a de-identified subject ID, COVID-19 status, age in years and sex. The samples were drawn from two sources: the first 160 participants of the ongoing ImmuneRACE study, and 1,254 subjects contributed by 6 global collaborators. The material from the prospective study consisted of cDNA or gDNA derived from T cells, B-cell-depleted T cells, or PBMCs. Where available, HLA class I and class II types were obtained from metadata supplied by the sample provider rather than from assay-based typing.

The germline V gene (reference sequence) yields MNHEY for CDR1 and SMNVEV for CDR2. The CDR3 sequence holds 15 residues, the cysteine and phenylalanine included. This entry keeps only the CDR3 DNA: 45 bases, framed from base 1. The V and J ends are trimmed by 5 bases and 8 bases, leaving 16 bases between them. Points the paper makes about the study in general: How much clinical and demographic metadata was included differed by source and by participant, and the metadata was provided uncurated.

The chain is made from TRBV27 and TRBJ1-6; the best D guess is TRBD1, with 5 bases matching. The sequenced sample consisted of peripheral blood. This clonotype was sampled from a human donor in a cohort sampled during active COVID-19. The DNA sequence is as follows: TGTGCCAGCAGTCTAGCGACAGCCTCCTATTCACCCCTCCACTTT. Translated, it gives CASSLATASYSPLHF.